This is a list of T cell receptor beta chains from one sample in a study of T cells in Graves' hyperthyroidism and ophthalmopathy. Via MiXCR, TCRdb re-called the multiplex PCR reads, giving one row per CDR3 protein. The sample includes over 350,000 distinct CDR3 sequences, less than 20% of them seen just once. The specimen was blood. The receptor set was obtained from a man younger than 30 with Graves' ophthalmopathy. The CDR3 runs from the conserved cysteine through the conserved F or W. Fields, in order: D gene, clone size, V gene, J gene, CDR3 protein, CDR3 DNA. D genes are given only for firm matches. Rows may omit the clone size; those that give it use once, few, many or a size class.

D: -
size: many
V: TRBV6-1
J: TRBJ1-2
CDR3: CASNTGGAYGYTF
DNA: TGTGCCAGCAACACCGGGGGGGCCTATGGCTACACCTTC

D: -
size: few
V: TRBV7-9
J: TRBJ1-1
CDR3: CASSNNVLLWDTEAFF
DNA: TGTGCCAGCAGCAACAACGTTTTGCTCTGGGACACTGAAGCTTTCTTT

D: -
size: many
V: TRBV28
J: TRBJ2-4
CDR3: CASSFSPSGQGGNIQYF
DNA: TGTGCCAGCAGTTTCTCCCCCAGCGGGCAGGGGGGAAACATTCAGTACTTC

D: TRBD2
size: -
V: TRBV6-1
J: TRBJ2-5
CDR3: CASAPTSGGQETQYF
DNA: TGTGCCAGCGCCCCGACTAGCGGGGGCCAAGAGACCCAGTACTTC

D: -
size: many
V: TRBV13
J: TRBJ2-5
CDR3: CASRGQGQETQYF
DNA: TGTGCCAGCAGGGGTCAGGGTCAAGAGACCCAGTACTTC

D: TRBD1
size: few
V: TRBV4-1
J: TRBJ2-7
CDR3: CASSHPGQGTEEQYF
DNA: TGCGCCAGCAGCCACCCGGGACAGGGGACCGAAGAGCAGTACTTC

D: -
size: many
V: TRBV6-1
J: TRBJ1-4
CDR3: CASSYGKSTNEKLFF
DNA: TGTGCCAGCAGTTATGGCAAATCAACTAATGAAAAACTGTTTTTT

D: TRBD2
size: -
V: TRBV7-9
J: TRBJ2-1
CDR3: CASSLDSGGALFSSYNEQFF
DNA: TGTGCCAGCAGCTTAGATAGCGGGGGGGCCCTTTTTAGCTCCTACAATGAGCAGTTCTTC

D: TRBD1
size: many
V: TRBV6-5
J: TRBJ1-5
CDR3: CASSYSSRGRFGNQPQHF
DNA: TGTGCCAGCAGTTACTCTTCCAGGGGGCGATTTGGCAATCAGCCCCAGCATTTT

D: -
size: many
V: TRBV3-1
J: TRBJ2-1
CDR3: CASSPSRGSEQFF
DNA: TGTGCCAGCAGCCCCTCCCGGGGGAGTGAGCAGTTCTTC

D: -
size: -
V: TRBV5-1
J: TRBJ2-5
CDR3: CASSDSGETQYF
DNA: TGCGCCAGCAGCGATAGCGGAGAGACCCAGTACTTC

D: -
size: many
V: TRBV2
J: TRBJ2-5
CDR3: CASTRETQYF
DNA: TGTGCCAGCACTCGCGAGACCCAGTACTTC

D: -
size: -
V: TRBV7-2
J: TRBJ1-1
CDR3: CASSLMGHWSLGSTEAFF
DNA: TGTGCCAGCAGCTTAATGGGACACTGGTCTTTGGGGAGCACTGAAGCTTTCTTT

D: TRBD2
size: -
V: TRBV5-1
J: TRBJ2-3
CDR3: CASSLDYTSGGARGTDTQYF
DNA: TGCGCCAGCAGCTTGGACTATACTAGCGGGGGGGCCCGGGGCACAGATACGCAGTATTTT

D: -
size: -
V: TRBV6-1
J: TRBJ1-2
CDR3: CASSDPGQASGYTF
DNA: TGTGCCAGCAGTGATCCGGGCCAAGCAAGCGGCTACACCTTC

D: -
size: -
V: TRBV27
J: TRBJ2-1
CDR3: CASSFRGPSYNEQFF
DNA: TGTGCCAGCAGTTTTAGGGGTCCCTCCTACAATGAGCAGTTCTTC

D: -
size: -
V: TRBV7-8
J: TRBJ2-4
CDR3: CASSIYGNIQYF
DNA: TGTGCCAGTAGTATTTACGGGAACATTCAGTACTTC

D: TRBD1
size: few
V: TRBV4-1
J: TRBJ1-6
CDR3: CASSQRTGGGSYNSPLHF
DNA: TGCGCCAGCAGCCAACGGACAGGGGGAGGCTCCTATAATTCACCCCTCCACTTT

D: TRBD2
size: few
V: TRBV5-1
J: TRBJ2-3
CDR3: CASSLYSGGQTLTDTQYF
DNA: TGCGCCAGCAGCTTGTATAGCGGGGGGCAAACCCTTACAGATACGCAGTATTTT

D: -
size: many
V: TRBV29-1
J: TRBJ2-7
CDR3: CSVDNRVGEQYF
DNA: TGCAGCGTTGATAACAGGGTAGGCGAGCAGTACTTC

D: TRBD1
size: many
V: TRBV20-1
J: TRBJ2-2
CDR3: CSADRGLNTGELFF
DNA: TGCAGTGCTGACAGGGGGCTCAACACCGGGGAGCTGTTTTTT

D: -
size: -
V: TRBV3-1
J: TRBJ1-3
CDR3: CASSQDTPSSGNTIYF
DNA: TGTGCCAGCAGCCAAGATACCCCATCTTCTGGAAACACCATATATTTT